This TCR beta chain was sequenced in a study of blood T cell repertoires in COVID-19. Across the study: From T cells, B-cell-depleted T cells, or PBMCs came the material, which was cDNA or gDNA.

In the original workflow: Using reference gene primer amplification, nucleated cell counts were estimated. Sequencing used immunoSEQ multiplex PCR; TCRdb keeps in-frame clones, though not all of them. The V and J calls and clone size are taken from that table; D and trimming were inferred from the DNA. The sample has about 57,000 clones, around 90% seen once. Trimming took 1 base from V and 2 from J, leaving 7 bases between them. The CDR3 extends over 14 amino acids. Germline CDR1 and CDR2: SGHTA and FQGTGA. The sample comprised peripheral blood. This TCR came from a man between 60 and 75 years old with acute or convalescent COVID-19. The V and J genes are TRBV7-3 and TRBJ2-3, with D uncertain. CDR3 sequence (DNA): TGTGCCAGCAGCTTAAATCCAGACACAGATACGCAGTATTTT. As protein: CASSLNPDTDTQYF. Using reference TRBV7-3 and TRBJ2-3 for the parts outside the CDR3, the full variable domain is GAGVSQTPSNKVTEKGKYVELRCDPISGHTALYWYRQSLGQGPEFLIYFQGTGAADDSGLPNDRFFAVRPEGSVSTLKIQRTERGDSAVYLCASSLNPDTDTQYFGPGTRLTVL.